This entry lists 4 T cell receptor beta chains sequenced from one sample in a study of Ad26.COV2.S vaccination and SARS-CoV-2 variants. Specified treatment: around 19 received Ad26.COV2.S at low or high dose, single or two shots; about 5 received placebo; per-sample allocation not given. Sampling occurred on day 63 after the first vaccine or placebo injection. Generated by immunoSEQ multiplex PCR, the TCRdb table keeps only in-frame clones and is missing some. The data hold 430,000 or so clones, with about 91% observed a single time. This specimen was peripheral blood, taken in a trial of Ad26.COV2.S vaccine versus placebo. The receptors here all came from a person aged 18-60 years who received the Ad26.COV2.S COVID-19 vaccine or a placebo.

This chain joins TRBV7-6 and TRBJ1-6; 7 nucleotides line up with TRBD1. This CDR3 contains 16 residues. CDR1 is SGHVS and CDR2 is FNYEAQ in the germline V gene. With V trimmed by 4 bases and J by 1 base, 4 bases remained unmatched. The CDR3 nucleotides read TGTGCCAGCAGCTCCAGGGGGAGGTCCTATAATTCACCCCTCCACTTT. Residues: CASSSRGRSYNSPLHF.

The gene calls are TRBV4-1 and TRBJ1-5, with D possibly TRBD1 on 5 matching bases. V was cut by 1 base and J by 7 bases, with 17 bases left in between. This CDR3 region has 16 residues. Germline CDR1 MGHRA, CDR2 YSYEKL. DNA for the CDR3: TGCGCCAGCAGCCAAGGGAGGGGTTTTGTGGGGCAGCCCCAGCATTTT. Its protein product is CASSQGRGFVGQPQHF.

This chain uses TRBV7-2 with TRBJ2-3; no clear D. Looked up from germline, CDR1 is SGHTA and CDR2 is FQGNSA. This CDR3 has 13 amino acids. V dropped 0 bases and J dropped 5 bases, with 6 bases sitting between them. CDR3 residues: CASSLAVEDTQYF. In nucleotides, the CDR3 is TGTGCCAGCAGCTTAGCGGTAGAAGATACGCAGTATTTT.

CDR3 DNA: TGCGCCAGCAGCCTGCAGGATGGGGGTAATGAAAAACTGTTTTTT. Translation: CASSLQDGGNEKLFF. The chain employs TRBV5-1 and TRBJ1-4, with D possibly TRBD1 on 5 matching bases. From germline, CDR1 is SGHRS and CDR2 YFSETQ. Trimming pared 4 bases from V and 4 bases from J, leaving 14 bases between. The CDR3 has 15 amino acids.